This T cell receptor beta chain was identified during a study of tumor and adjacent non-tumor tissue in lung cancer. A modified ARM-PCR protocol with three rounds of nested PCR amplified TCRbeta. TCRdb recomputed calls from the multiplex PCR reads with MiXCR, one row per CDR3 protein. The table shows about 100,000 distinct CDR3 sequences, with approximately 60% occurring only once. Study-wide results and limits: In normal lung, the top 100 clones were significantly more dominant than in tumor.

In regard to this clonotype: Its antigen is still unknown.

RNA was extracted from bulk tissue without any cell sorting. Distant lung tissue was collected more than 3 cm away from the tumor edge. Germline-derived CDR1 and CDR2 are DFQATT and SNEGSKA (reference sequence). V was pared by 7 bases and J by 13 bases, with 17 bases of the junction left unmatched. The CDR3 has 13 residues. This chain links TRBV20-1 with TRBJ2-7; TRBD1 matches 9 bases. This TCR was recovered from a young man with non-small cell lung cancer. The sequencing input was distant non-tumor lung tissue. The CDR3 sequence is CSVPGQGAYEHYF. The CDR3 DNA reads TGCAGTGTCCCGGGACAGGGAGCCTACGAACACTACTTC.